This T cell receptor (beta chain) was profiled in a study of T-cell memory formation after mild COVID-19. V was clipped by 10 bases and J by 4 bases; unmatched bases: 8. Germline CDR1 reads WSHSY; CDR2 reads SAAADI. The CDR3 is made up of 14 amino acids. Points from the study as a whole: Whether second-wave clones peaking at day 37 were SARS-CoV-2 specific went unconfirmed.

In its sample, this clonotype was seen a few times. The antigen remains undetermined. TCRdb processed the 5' RACE reads anew with MiXCR; each CDR3 protein has one entry. The sample records hundreds of thousands of distinct CDR3 sequences, roughly a fifth being singletons. V gene TRBV10-2 combines with J gene TRBJ2-1; the match to TRBD2 covers 9 bases. The sequenced sample was PBMCs or a T cell subset sorted from them (not recorded which). The sequence was obtained from an adult woman who had mild COVID-19 (a few samples of this study predate the infection). Cell type and time point are not known. Written as DNA, the CDR3 is TGCGCCACCGGTAGCGGGAGCCTGTACAATGAGCAGTTCTTC. It encodes CATGSGSLYNEQFF.